This T cell receptor (beta chain) was observed in a study of CD8+ T cells in alopecia areata. About the research overall: Scalp area affected, as a percentage, set the severity score of treated patients. Whole-study results and caveats: Possibly as an HLA-related effect, TCR sharing across patients appeared less clear than in mice. Scalp clonality, along with expanded CD8+ clones among the top 100, was significantly decreased by tofacitinib.

As for this clone: Its matching antigen is unknown.

The treatment: oral pan-JAK inhibitor, 5-10 mg twice daily. TCR sequencing used cDNA made by reverse transcription of extracted RNA. Using immunoSEQ multiplex PCR, the repertoire was profiled, and TCRdb retains in-frame clones only, with some absent. The sample shows about 120,000 clones, approximately 53% of them seen only once. Sample: CD4+ T cells sorted from blood, taken at week 4, from a patient treated with tofacitinib. The TCR originated in a human donor with alopecia areata.

CDR3 amino acids: CASSSEDRGRIAGELFF. In DNA form, the CDR3 reads TGTGCCAGCAGCTCCGAGGACAGGGGGCGCATAGCCGGGGAGCTGTTTTTT. The rearrangement links TRBV9 to TRBJ2-2; TRBD1 agrees at 11 bases. This CDR3 has 17 amino acids. In germline, CDR1 is SGDLS, CDR2 YYNGEE. Trimming removed 4 bases from V and 6 bases from J; junction bases left unmatched: 11.